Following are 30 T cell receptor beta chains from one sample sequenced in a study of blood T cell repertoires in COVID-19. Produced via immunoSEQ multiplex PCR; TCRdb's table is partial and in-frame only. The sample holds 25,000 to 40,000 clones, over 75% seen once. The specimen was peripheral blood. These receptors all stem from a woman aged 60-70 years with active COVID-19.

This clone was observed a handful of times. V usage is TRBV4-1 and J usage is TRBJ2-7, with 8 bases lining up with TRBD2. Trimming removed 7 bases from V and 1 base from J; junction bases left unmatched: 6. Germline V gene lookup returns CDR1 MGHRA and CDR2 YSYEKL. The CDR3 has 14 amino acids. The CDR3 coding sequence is TGCGCCAGCAAACCGGGACTAGGGTCCTACGAGCAGTACTTC. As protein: CASKPGLGSYEQYF.

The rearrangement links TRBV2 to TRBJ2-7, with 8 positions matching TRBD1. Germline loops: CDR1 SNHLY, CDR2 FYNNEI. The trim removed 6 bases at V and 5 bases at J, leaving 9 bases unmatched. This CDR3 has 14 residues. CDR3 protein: CASRKDRVVNEQYF. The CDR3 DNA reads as TGTGCCAGCAGGAAGGACAGGGTGGTTAACGAGCAGTACTTC.

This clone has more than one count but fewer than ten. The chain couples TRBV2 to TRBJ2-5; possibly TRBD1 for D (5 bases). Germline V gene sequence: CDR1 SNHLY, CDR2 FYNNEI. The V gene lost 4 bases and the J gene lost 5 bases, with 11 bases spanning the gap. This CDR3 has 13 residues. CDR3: CASSVIGVETQYF. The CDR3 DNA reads TGTGCCAGCAGTGTGATAGGGGTCGAGACCCAGTACTTC.

CDR3 nucleotides: TGTGCCAGCAGAGAAGCGGGGGGGCAAGGGGAGCAGTTCTTC. As protein: CASREAGGQGEQFF. V gene TRBV3-1 (or the pseudogene TRBV3-2) combines with J gene TRBJ2-1; 10 bases are a match to TRBD2. The J segment lost 10 bases and the V segment lost 6 bases, leaving 9 bases of the junction unmatched. This CDR3 comprises 14 residues. Germline lookup yields CDR1 LGHDT and CDR2 YNNKEL (reference sequence).

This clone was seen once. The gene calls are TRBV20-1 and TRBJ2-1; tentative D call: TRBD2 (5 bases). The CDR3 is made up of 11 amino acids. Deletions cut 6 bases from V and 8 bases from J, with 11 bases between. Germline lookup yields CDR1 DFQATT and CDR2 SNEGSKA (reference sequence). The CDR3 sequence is CSAPASYEQFF. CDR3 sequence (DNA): TGCAGTGCGCCAGCTAGCTATGAGCAGTTCTTC.

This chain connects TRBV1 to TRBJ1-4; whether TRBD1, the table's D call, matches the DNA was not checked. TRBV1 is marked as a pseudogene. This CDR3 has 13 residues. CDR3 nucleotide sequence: TGCACCAGCGACAAGCAGGCCCATGAAAAACTGTTTTTT. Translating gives CTSDKQAHEKLFF.

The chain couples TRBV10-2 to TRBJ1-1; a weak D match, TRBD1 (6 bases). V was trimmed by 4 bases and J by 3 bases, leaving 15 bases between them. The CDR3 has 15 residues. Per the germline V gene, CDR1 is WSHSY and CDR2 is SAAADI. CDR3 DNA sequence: TGCGCCAGCAGTGGAACAGGGTTGCGGGACACTGAAGCTTTCTTT. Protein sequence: CASSGTGLRDTEAFF.

The CDR3 loop is CASRYLGATGNTIYF. The CDR3 coding sequence is TGTGCCAGCAGGTATTTGGGGGCGACTGGAAACACCATATATTTT. The J gene is TRBJ1-3, the V gene TRBV11-3, with a tentative D call TRBD1 (6 bases). Trimming cost V 6 bases and J 2 bases, with 14 bases left between them. CDR1 SGHNT and CDR2 YENEEA come from the germline V gene. The length of the CDR3 is 15 residues.

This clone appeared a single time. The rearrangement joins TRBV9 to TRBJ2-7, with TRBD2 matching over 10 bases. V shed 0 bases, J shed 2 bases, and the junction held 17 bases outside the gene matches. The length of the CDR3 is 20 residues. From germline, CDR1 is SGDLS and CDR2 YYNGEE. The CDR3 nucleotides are TGTGCCAGCAGCGTAGAAGTTCCGGCTAGCGGGGGATCACGGGCCTACGAGCAGTACTTC. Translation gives CASSVEVPASGGSRAYEQYF.

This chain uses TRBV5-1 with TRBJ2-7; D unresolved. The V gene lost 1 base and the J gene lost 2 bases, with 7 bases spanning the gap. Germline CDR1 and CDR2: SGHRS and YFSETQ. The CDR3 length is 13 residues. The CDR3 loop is CASSLLAAYEQYF. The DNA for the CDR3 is TGCGCCAGCAGCTTGTTGGCCGCCTACGAGCAGTACTTC.

The CDR3 nucleotides read TGTGCCAGCAGCCAAGCCCCCGACTCAGATACGCAGTATTTT. Its translation: CASSQAPDSDTQYF. The rearrangement joins TRBV3-1 (or the pseudogene TRBV3-2) to TRBJ2-3; D is uncertain. Germline loops: CDR1 LGHDT, CDR2 YNNKEL (reference sequence). The CDR3 has 14 residues. V lost 1 base, J lost 4 bases, and 9 bases lay in between.

In DNA, the CDR3 is TGTGCCAGCAGAGACCAGACAGGGTGGGTCACTGAAGCTTTCTTT. It translates to CASRDQTGWVTEAFF. The chain combines TRBV27 with TRBJ1-1; 7 positions match TRBD1. The germline V gene has CDR1 MNHEY and CDR2 SMNVEV (reference sequence). CDR3 length equals 15 residues. The ends lost 6 bases at V and 4 bases at J; junction bases unmatched: 11.

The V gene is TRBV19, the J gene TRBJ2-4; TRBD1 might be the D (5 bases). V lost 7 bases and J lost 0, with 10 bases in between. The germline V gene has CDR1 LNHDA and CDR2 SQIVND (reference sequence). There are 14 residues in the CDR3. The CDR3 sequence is CASKDTVAKNIQYF. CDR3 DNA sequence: TGTGCCAGTAAGGACACTGTAGCCAAAAACATTCAGTACTTC.

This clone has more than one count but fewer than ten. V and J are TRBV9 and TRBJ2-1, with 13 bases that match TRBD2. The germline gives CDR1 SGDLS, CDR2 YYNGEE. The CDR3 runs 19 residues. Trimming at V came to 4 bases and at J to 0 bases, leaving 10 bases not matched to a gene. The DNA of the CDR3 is TGTGCCAGCAGCACGATGCCGGGACTAGCGGGAAGCTCCTACAATGAGCAGTTCTTC. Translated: CASSTMPGLAGSSYNEQFF.

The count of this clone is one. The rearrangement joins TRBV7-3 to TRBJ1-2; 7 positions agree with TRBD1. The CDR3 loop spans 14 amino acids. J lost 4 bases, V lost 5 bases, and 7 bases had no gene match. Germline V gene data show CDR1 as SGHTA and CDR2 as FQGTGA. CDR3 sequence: CASSPERGPYGYTF. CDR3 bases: TGTGCCAGCAGCCCCGAAAGGGGGCCCTATGGCTACACCTTC.

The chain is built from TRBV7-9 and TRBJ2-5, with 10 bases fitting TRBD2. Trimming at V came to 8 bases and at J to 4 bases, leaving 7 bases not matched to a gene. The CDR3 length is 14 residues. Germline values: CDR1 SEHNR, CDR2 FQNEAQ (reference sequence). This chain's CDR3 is CASGALAGGETQYF. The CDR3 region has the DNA TGTGCCAGCGGGGCCTTAGCGGGAGGAGAGACCCAGTACTTC.

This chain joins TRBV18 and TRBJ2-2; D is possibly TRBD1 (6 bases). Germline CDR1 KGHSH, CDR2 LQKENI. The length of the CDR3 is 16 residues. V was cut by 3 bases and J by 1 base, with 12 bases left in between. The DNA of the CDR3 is TGTGCCAGCTCACCGTCTCCGGGACAGAACACCGGGGAGCTGTTTTTT. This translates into CASSPSPGQNTGELFF.

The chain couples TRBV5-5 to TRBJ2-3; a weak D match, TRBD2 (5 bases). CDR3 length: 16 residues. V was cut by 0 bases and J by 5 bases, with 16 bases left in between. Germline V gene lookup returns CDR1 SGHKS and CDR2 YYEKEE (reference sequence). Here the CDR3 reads CASSLAFSGSGDTQYF. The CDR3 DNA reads TGTGCCAGCAGCTTGGCCTTTTCGGGATCAGGAGATACGCAGTATTTT.

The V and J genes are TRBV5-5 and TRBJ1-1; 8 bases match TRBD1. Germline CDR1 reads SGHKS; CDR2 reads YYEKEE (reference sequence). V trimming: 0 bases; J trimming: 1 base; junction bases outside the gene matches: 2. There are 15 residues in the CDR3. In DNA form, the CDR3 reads TGTGCCAGCAGCTTGGTCGGGACAGGGAACACTGAAGCTTTCTTT. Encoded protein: CASSLVGTGNTEAFF.

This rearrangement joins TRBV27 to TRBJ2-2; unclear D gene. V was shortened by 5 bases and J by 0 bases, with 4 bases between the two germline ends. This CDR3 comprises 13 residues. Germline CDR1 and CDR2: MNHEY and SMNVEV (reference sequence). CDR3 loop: CASSPANTGELFF. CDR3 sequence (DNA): TGTGCCAGCAGTCCCGCGAACACCGGGGAGCTGTTTTTT.

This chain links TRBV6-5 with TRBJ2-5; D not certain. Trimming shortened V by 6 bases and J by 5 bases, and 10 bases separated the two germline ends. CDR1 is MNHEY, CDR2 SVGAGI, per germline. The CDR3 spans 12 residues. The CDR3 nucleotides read TGTGCCAGCAGGAGGAGCCTGGAGACCCAGTACTTC. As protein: CASRRSLETQYF.

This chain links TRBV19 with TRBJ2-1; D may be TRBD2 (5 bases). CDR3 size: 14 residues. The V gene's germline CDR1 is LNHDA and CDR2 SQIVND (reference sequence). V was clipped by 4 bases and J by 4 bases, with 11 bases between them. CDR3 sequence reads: CASSRLNRYNEQFF. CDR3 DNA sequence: TGTGCCAGTAGTAGACTAAATAGATACAATGAGCAGTTCTTC.

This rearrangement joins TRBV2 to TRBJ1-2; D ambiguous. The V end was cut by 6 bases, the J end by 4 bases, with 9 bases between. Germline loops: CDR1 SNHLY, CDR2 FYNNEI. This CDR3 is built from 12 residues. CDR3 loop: CASSREPYGYTF. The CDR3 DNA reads TGTGCCAGCAGCCGGGAGCCCTATGGCTACACCTTC.

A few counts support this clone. In DNA, the CDR3 is TGTGCCAGCAGTGACGGGGAACAGCCCCAGCATTTT. Amino acid sequence: CASSDGEQPQHF. This chain joins TRBV2 and TRBJ1-5; D uncertain. V was pared by 3 bases and J by 7 bases, with 7 bases between. The CDR3 totals 12 residues. Germline loops: CDR1 SNHLY, CDR2 FYNNEI.

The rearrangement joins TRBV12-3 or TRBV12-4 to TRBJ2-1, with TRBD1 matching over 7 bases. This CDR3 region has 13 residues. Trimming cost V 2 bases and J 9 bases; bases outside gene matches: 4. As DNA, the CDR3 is TGTGCCAGCAGTTTAACAGGGGCCGGTGAGCAGTTCTTC. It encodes CASSLTGAGEQFF.

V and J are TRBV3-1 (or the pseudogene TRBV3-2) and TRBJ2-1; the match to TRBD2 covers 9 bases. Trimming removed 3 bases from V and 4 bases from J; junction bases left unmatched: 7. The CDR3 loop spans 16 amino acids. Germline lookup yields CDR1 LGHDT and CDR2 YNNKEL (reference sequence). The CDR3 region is CASSHASGETYNEQFF. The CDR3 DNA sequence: TGTGCCAGCAGCCACGCTAGCGGGGAAACATACAATGAGCAGTTCTTC.

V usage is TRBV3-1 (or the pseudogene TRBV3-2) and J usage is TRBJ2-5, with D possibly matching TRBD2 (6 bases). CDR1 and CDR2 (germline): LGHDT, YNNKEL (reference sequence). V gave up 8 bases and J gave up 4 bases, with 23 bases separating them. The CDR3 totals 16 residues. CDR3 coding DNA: TGTGCCAGCGCCATTGGGCTAGCGTCGTCCTTAGAGACCCAGTACTTC. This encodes CASAIGLASSLETQYF.

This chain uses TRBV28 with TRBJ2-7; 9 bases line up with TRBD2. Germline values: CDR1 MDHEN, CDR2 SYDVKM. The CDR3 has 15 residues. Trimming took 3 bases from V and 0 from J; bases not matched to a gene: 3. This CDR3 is CASSFAGGPSYEQYF. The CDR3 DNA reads TGTGCCAGCAGTTTTGCGGGAGGGCCCTCCTACGAGCAGTACTTC.

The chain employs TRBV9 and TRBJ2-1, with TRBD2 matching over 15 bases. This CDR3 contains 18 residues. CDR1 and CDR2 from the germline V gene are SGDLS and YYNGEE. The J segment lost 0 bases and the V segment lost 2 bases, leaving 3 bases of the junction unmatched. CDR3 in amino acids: CASSVGTSGGRSYNEQFF. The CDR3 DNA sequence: TGTGCCAGCAGCGTGGGGACTAGCGGGGGGCGCTCCTACAATGAGCAGTTCTTC.

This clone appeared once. The CDR3 coding sequence is TGTGCCAGCAGCAAAGGGAGTCAAGAGACCCAGTACTTC. As protein: CASSKGSQETQYF. This chain joins TRBV5-4 and TRBJ2-5, with D possibly matching TRBD2 (5 bases). Germline V gene data show CDR1 as SGHNT and CDR2 as YYREEE (reference sequence). The CDR3 is 13 amino acids. V lost 4 bases to trimming and J lost 2 bases, with 9 bases between them.